This is a list of T cell receptor beta chains from one sample in a study of T cell responses to AZD1222 COVID-19 vaccine. The protocol was immunoSEQ multiplex PCR, while the TCRdb copy is restricted to in-frame clones and leaves out a portion. The sample shows about 100,000 clones, 87% of them seen only once. The material was peripheral blood, obtained on day 0 of AZD1222 vaccination. The source of these receptors is an adult in good health. Each CDR3 is given with its conserved first and last residue. Fields, in order: V gene, clone size, J gene, D gene, CDR3 protein, CDR3 DNA. A D gene is named only where the DNA matches it firmly. Size values are once, few and many counts, or a class for expanded clones, and some rows have none.

V gene: TRBV7-2; clone size: NA; J gene: TRBJ2-1; D gene: NA; CDR3 protein: CASSLAFDNNEQFF; CDR3 DNA: TGTGCCAGCAGCTTAGCGTTCGATAATAATGAGCAGTTCTTC
V gene: TRBV4-3; clone size: once; J gene: TRBJ2-7; D gene: TRBD2; CDR3 protein: CASSHYVGGGSYEQYF; CDR3 DNA: TGCGCCAGCAGCCACTACGTGGGGGGGGGTTCCTACGAGCAGTACTTC
V gene: TRBV29-1; clone size: NA; J gene: TRBJ2-4; D gene: TRBD2; CDR3 protein: CSVAGGVGNIQYF; CDR3 DNA: TGCAGCGTAGCGGGGGGAGTCGGAAACATTCAGTACTTC
V gene: TRBV2; clone size: NA; J gene: TRBJ1-5; D gene: NA; CDR3 protein: CASSASNQPQHF; CDR3 DNA: TGTGCCAGCAGCGCAAGCAATCAGCCCCAGCATTTT
V gene: TRBV6-6; clone size: few; J gene: TRBJ1-4; D gene: NA; CDR3 protein: CASTSLRGELFF; CDR3 DNA: TGTGCCAGCACCAGCCTCAGGGGTGAACTGTTTTTT
V gene: TRBV29-1; clone size: NA; J gene: TRBJ2-6; D gene: NA; CDR3 protein: CSVQEFGGANVLTF; CDR3 DNA: TGCAGCGTACAGGAGTTCGGTGGGGCCAACGTCCTGACTTTC
V gene: TRBV3-1/TRBV3-2; clone size: NA; J gene: TRBJ1-4; D gene: NA; CDR3 protein: CASSQGGEKLFF; CDR3 DNA: TGTGCCAGCAGCCAAGGTGGAGAAAAACTGTTTTTT
V gene: TRBV6-5; clone size: NA; J gene: TRBJ1-1; D gene: NA; CDR3 protein: CASSYSMGGTEAFF; CDR3 DNA: TGTGCCAGCAGTTACTCGATGGGAGGCACTGAAGCTTTCTTT
V gene: TRBV6-5; clone size: NA; J gene: TRBJ1-2; D gene: TRBD1; CDR3 protein: CASSLGTANYGYTF; CDR3 DNA: TGTGCCAGCAGTTTAGGGACAGCCAACTATGGCTACACCTTC
V gene: TRBV27; clone size: NA; J gene: TRBJ1-5; D gene: NA; CDR3 protein: CASSLHAGGSNQPQHF; CDR3 DNA: TGTGCCAGCAGTTTACATGCGGGGGGGAGCAATCAGCCCCAGCATTTT
V gene: TRBV9; clone size: NA; J gene: TRBJ2-5; D gene: TRBD1; CDR3 protein: CASSARDRAGETQYF; CDR3 DNA: TGTGCCAGCAGCGCTAGAGACAGGGCAGGGGAGACCCAGTACTTC
V gene: TRBV10-2; clone size: NA; J gene: TRBJ1-6; D gene: TRBD1; CDR3 protein: CASRFGQGGSPLHF; CDR3 DNA: TGCGCCAGCAGATTCGGACAGGGAGGTTCACCCCTCCACTTT
V gene: TRBV27; clone size: NA; J gene: TRBJ1-4; D gene: NA; CDR3 protein: CASTVWGGNEKLFF; CDR3 DNA: TGTGCCAGCACGGTCTGGGGTGGGAATGAAAAACTGTTTTTT
V gene: TRBV27; clone size: NA; J gene: TRBJ1-5; D gene: NA; CDR3 protein: CASSFRRYQPQHF; CDR3 DNA: TGTGCCAGCAGTTTTCGTCGTTATCAGCCCCAGCATTTT
V gene: TRBV28; clone size: NA; J gene: TRBJ2-3; D gene: NA; CDR3 protein: CASSLEGGSGTQYF; CDR3 DNA: TGTGCCAGCAGTTTAGAAGGTGGGTCTGGTACGCAGTATTTT
V gene: TRBV28; clone size: NA; J gene: TRBJ1-2; D gene: NA; CDR3 protein: CASSLQGSNYGYTF; CDR3 DNA: TGTGCCAGCAGTCTACAGGGATCCAACTATGGCTACACCTTC
V gene: TRBV4-1; clone size: NA; J gene: TRBJ2-1; D gene: NA; CDR3 protein: CASSRDNEQFF; CDR3 DNA: TGCGCCAGCAGCCGTGACAATGAGCAGTTCTTC
V gene: TRBV19; clone size: NA; J gene: TRBJ1-1; D gene: TRBD1; CDR3 protein: CASGDRGMTEAFF; CDR3 DNA: TGTGCCAGTGGCGACAGGGGGATGACTGAAGCTTTCTTT
V gene: TRBV9; clone size: NA; J gene: TRBJ1-3; D gene: NA; CDR3 protein: CASSSWPSGNTIYF; CDR3 DNA: TGTGCCAGCAGCTCTTGGCCCTCTGGAAACACCATATATTTT
V gene: TRBV4-2; clone size: NA; J gene: TRBJ1-4; D gene: TRBD1; CDR3 protein: CASSQGIRTGTGEKLFF; CDR3 DNA: TGTGCCAGCAGCCAAGGGATTCGGACAGGGACGGGTGAAAAACTGTTTTTT
V gene: TRBV19; clone size: NA; J gene: TRBJ1-6; D gene: NA; CDR3 protein: CASRQAANNSPLHF; CDR3 DNA: TGTGCCAGTCGGCAGGCCGCCAATAATTCACCCCTCCACTTT
V gene: TRBV7-9; clone size: NA; J gene: TRBJ1-5; D gene: NA; CDR3 protein: CASSPHPNQPQHF; CDR3 DNA: TGTGCCAGCAGCCCACACCCTAATCAGCCCCAGCATTTT
V gene: TRBV7-9; clone size: NA; J gene: TRBJ2-7; D gene: NA; CDR3 protein: CASSSSGRGYEQYF; CDR3 DNA: TGTGCCAGCAGCTCCTCCGGCAGGGGCTACGAGCAGTACTTC
V gene: TRBV7-2; clone size: NA; J gene: TRBJ2-5; D gene: TRBD2; CDR3 protein: CASSPHGLAGAVTQYF; CDR3 DNA: TGTGCCAGCAGCCCCCATGGACTAGCGGGGGCGGTTACCCAGTACTTC
V gene: TRBV20-1; clone size: once; J gene: TRBJ1-3; D gene: NA; CDR3 protein: CSAGPGDTIYF; CDR3 DNA: TGCAGTGCTGGACCAGGGGACACCATATATTTT
V gene: TRBV6-5; clone size: NA; J gene: TRBJ1-2; D gene: NA; CDR3 protein: CAIPEEVNYGYTF; CDR3 DNA: TGTGCCATACCGGAGGAGGTAAACTATGGCTACACCTTC
V gene: TRBV7-9; clone size: NA; J gene: TRBJ1-2; D gene: NA; CDR3 protein: CASSLDARVWSYTF; CDR3 DNA: TGTGCCAGCAGCTTAGACGCCCGGGTTTGGAGCTACACCTTC
V gene: TRBV5-8; clone size: NA; J gene: TRBJ1-4; D gene: NA; CDR3 protein: CASSFDGTRNEKLFF; CDR3 DNA: TGTGCCAGCAGCTTTGACGGAACGAGAAATGAAAAACTGTTTTTT
V gene: TRBV25-1; clone size: NA; J gene: TRBJ1-1; D gene: NA; CDR3 protein: CASSELGGYSAFF; CDR3 DNA: TGTGCCAGCAGTGAATTGGGCGGTTATTCGGCTTTCTTT